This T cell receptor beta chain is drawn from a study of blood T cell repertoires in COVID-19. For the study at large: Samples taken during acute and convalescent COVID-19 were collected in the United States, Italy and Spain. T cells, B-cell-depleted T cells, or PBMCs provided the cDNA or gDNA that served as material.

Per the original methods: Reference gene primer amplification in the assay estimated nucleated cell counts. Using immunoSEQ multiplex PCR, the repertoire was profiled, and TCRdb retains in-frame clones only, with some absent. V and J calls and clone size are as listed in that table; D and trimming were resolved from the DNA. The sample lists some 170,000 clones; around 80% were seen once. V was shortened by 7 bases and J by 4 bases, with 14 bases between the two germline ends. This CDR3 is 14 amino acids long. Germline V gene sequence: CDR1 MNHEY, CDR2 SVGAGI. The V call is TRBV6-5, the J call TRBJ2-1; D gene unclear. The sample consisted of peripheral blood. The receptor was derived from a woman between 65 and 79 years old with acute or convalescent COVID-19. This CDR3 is CASTRGTHYNEQFF. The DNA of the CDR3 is TGTGCCAGCACAAGAGGAACTCATTACAATGAGCAGTTCTTC.